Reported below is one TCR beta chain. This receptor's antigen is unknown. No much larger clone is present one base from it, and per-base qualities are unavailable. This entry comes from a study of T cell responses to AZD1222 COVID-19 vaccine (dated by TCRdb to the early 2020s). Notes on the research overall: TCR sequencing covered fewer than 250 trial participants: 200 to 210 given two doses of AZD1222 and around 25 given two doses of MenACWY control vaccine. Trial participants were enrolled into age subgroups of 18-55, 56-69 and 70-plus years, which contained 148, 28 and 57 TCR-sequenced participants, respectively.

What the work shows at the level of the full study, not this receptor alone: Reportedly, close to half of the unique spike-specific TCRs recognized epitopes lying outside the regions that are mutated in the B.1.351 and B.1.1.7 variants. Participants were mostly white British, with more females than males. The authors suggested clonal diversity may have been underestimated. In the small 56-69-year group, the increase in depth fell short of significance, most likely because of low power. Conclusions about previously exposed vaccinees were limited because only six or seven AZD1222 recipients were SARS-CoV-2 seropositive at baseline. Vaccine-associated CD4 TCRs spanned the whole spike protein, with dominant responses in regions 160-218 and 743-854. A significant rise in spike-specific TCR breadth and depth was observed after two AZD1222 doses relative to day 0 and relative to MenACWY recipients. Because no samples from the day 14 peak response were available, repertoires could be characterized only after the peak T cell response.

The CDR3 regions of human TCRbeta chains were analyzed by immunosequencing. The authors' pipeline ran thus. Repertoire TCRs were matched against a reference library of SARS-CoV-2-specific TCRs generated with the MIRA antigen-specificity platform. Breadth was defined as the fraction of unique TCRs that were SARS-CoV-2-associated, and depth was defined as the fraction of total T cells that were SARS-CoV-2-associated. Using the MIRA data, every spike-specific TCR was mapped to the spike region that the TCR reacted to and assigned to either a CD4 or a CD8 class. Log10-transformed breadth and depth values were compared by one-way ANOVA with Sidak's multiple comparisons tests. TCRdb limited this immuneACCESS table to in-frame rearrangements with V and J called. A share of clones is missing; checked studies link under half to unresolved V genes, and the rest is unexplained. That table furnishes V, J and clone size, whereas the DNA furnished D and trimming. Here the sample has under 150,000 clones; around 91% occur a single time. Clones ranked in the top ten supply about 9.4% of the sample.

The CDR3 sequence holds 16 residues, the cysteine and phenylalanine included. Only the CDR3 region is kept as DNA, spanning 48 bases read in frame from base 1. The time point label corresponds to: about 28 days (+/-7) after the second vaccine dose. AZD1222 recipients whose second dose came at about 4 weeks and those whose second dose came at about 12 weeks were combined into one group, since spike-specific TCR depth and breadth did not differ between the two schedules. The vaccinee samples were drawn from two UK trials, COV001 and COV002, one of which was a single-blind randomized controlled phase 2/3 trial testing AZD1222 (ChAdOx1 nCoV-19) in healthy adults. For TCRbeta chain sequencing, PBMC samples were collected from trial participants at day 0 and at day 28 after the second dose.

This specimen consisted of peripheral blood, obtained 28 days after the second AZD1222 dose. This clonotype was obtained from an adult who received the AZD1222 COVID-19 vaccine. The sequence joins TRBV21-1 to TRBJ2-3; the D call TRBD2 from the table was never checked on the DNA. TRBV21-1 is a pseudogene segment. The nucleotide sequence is TGTGCCAGCAGGCCGAGTAGCGGGGCATTTACAGATACGCAGTATTTT. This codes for CASRPSSGAFTDTQYF.